This TCR beta chain was sequenced during a study of Graves' ophthalmopathy and Graves' hyperthyroidism. Overall study findings and caveats: The blood repertoire also included most expanded thyroid clonotypes above 0.001 frequency. A classifier, a 13-signature model, separated ophthalmopathy from stable hyperthyroidism with approximately 88% sensitivity and 81.08% specificity.

Amplification of the TCR beta CDR3 regions used RNA transcripts (as template). HTBI primers were employed in first-round RT-PCR, then a second-round multiplex PCR followed. TCRdb reprocessed the multiplex PCR reads with MiXCR, giving one entry per CDR3 protein. Among 650,000 to 900,000 distinct CDR3 sequences, roughly two fifths were seen once, and the ten largest hold approximately 46%. V shed 10 bases and J shed 5 bases, with 8 bases lying between them. CDR3 length equals 11 residues. CDR1 and CDR2 from the germline V gene are MGHDK and SYGVNS. On this clonotype itself: Its antigen is undetermined.

Enrollment excluded any patients with other autoimmune diseases, uncontrolled infections, pregnancy or lactation. Clinical symptoms, serum thyroxine, TRAb, thyroid ultrasound and orbital computed tomography formed the basis of diagnosis. Sequencing was performed on peripheral blood. The J gene is TRBJ2-2, the V gene TRBV25-1; D not resolved. The source of this sequence is an adult man with Graves' ophthalmopathy. DNA of the CDR3: TGTGCCATGGAAGGAACCGGGGAGCTGTTTTTT. Its protein is CAMEGTGELFF.